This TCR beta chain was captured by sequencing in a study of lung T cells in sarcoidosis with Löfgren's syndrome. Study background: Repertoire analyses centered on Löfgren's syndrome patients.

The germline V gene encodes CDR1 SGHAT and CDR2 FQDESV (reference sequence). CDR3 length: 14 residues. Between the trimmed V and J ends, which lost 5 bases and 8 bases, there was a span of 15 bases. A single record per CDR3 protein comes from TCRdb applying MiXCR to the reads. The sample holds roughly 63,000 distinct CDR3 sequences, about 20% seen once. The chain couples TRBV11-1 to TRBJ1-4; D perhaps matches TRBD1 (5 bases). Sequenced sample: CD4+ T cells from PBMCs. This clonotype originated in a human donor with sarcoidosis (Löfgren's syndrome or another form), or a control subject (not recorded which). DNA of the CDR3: TGTGCCAGCAGCCAGGGAGGTGGTAGCGAAAAACTGTTTTTT. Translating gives CASSQGGGSEKLFF.